The 21 T cell receptor beta chains given below trace back to one sample, sequenced in a study of beta chain features in type 1 diabetes (dated by TCRdb to 2016 to 2019). The research as a whole found: A moderate but significant shortening of TCRB CDR3 length was observed in type 1 diabetes patients in all four CD4+ subsets.

Which antigens these TCRs recognize remains unknown. Library method: the immunoSEQ multiplex PCR assay. All of the isolated RNA was reverse transcribed with the High Capacity cDNA Reverse Transcription Kit, so expressed TCRB transcripts were sequenced. TCRdb mirrors the immuneACCESS table, restricted to in-frame sequences. Some clones are absent from its copies; in checked studies, under half trace to an unresolved V gene, and the reason for the others is unknown. The sample contains about 120,000 clones, about 17% of them found a single time. Under 2.5% of the sample is held by the ten biggest clonotypes. Sample: central memory CD4+ T cells from blood. The receptors were gathered from a young man with type 1 diabetes.

Remarks on this clone: At one of its ends the junction is not consistent with the germline gene, which may arise from a read error. CDR3 loop: CSSSLRTGTNEKLFF. CDR3 DNA: TGTTCCAGCAGCCTCAGGACAGGAACCAATGAAAAACTGTTTTTT. The chain joins TRBV9 to TRBJ1-4, with TRBD1 identical over 7 bases. The CDR3 has 15 amino acids. The V gene's germline CDR1 is SGDLS and CDR2 YYNGEE.

Only a few counts were recorded for this clone. Written as DNA, the CDR3 is TGTGCCAGCTCACCCCAAGGAAAGGCCTCCTACAATGAGCAGTTCTTC. Translated, it gives CASSPQGKASYNEQFF. V gene TRBV18 combines with J gene TRBJ2-1; unclear D gene. This CDR3 comprises 16 residues. Germline lookup yields CDR1 KGHSH and CDR2 LQKENI. Trimming left V 3 bases short and J 0 bases short, with 12 bases between.

The sample holds a few counts of this clone. The CDR3 loop is CASRDRNTGELFF. Written as DNA, the CDR3 is TGTGCCAGCAGGGACCGGAACACCGGGGAGCTGTTTTTT. This chain connects TRBV6-5 to TRBJ2-2; D gene ambiguous. The germline V gene has CDR1 MNHEY and CDR2 SVGAGI. Trimming pared 6 bases from V and 1 base from J, leaving 6 bases between. The length of the CDR3 is 13 residues.

The chain links TRBV5-4 to TRBJ2-5; D might be TRBD2 (5 bases). V lost 5 bases and J 4 bases, leaving 15 bases between the germline ends. This CDR3 spans 14 amino acids. Germline V gives CDR1 SGHNT, CDR2 YYREEE (reference sequence). The DNA for the CDR3 is TGTGCCAGCAGGGCCCGCGAGGGATCAGAGACCCAGTACTTC. Amino acids: CASRAREGSETQYF.

This clone has only a few counts. This sequence joins TRBV14 and TRBJ2-7; D is ambiguous. The CDR3 has 15 amino acids. V was cut by 2 bases and J by 5 bases, with 16 bases left in between. Germline values: CDR1 SGHDN, CDR2 FVKESK. CDR3 DNA: TGTGCCAGCAGCCAAAATCCCGTCTTGAACGACGAGCAGTACTTC. Encoded protein: CASSQNPVLNDEQYF.

This clone was recorded many times. This CDR3 is also generated by other DNA sequences in the sample. The chain has TRBV7-6 and TRBJ2-3, with D hard to call. The V end was cut by 0 bases, the J end by 0 bases, with 4 bases between. The germline V gene encodes CDR1 SGHVS and CDR2 FNYEAQ. This CDR3 comprises 14 residues. The CDR3 nucleotides read TGTGCCAGCAGCTTAGCGGCTAGCACAGATACGCAGTATTTT. This codes for CASSLAASTDTQYF.

This clone was seen many times. This chain joins TRBV9 and TRBJ1-2; 8 nucleotides agree with TRBD1. The V segment lost 0 bases and the J segment 6 bases; nucleotides outside the gene matches: 4. CDR3 length: 14 amino acids. Germline V gene sequence: CDR1 SGDLS, CDR2 YYNGEE. The CDR3 loop reads CASSVGTGNDGYTF. The CDR3 bases are TGTGCCAGCAGCGTAGGGACAGGGAACGATGGCTACACCTTC.

This chain joins TRBV27 and TRBJ2-7; D possibly corresponds to TRBD2 (6 bases). This CDR3 comprises 15 residues. Per the germline V gene, CDR1 is MNHEY and CDR2 is SMNVEV (reference sequence). Trimming took 4 bases from V and 3 from J, leaving 16 bases between them. The CDR3 spells CASSSPRGGLYEQYF. CDR3 nucleotide sequence: TGTGCCAGCAGTTCACCCCGAGGAGGGCTCTACGAGCAGTACTTC.

In its sample, this clone was seen a few times. It differs at one base from a far larger clone, so likely a read error. The chain couples TRBV5-4 to TRBJ2-3, with 13 bases matching TRBD2. Germline values: CDR1 SGHNT, CDR2 YYREEE (reference sequence). The CDR3 loop spans 19 amino acids. The V and J ends lost 4 bases and 4 bases, in that order; junction bases with no gene match: 15. CDR3 nucleotide sequence: TGTGCCAGCAGCCCTATGACTAGCGGGGGGACCGGGGATCCAGATACGCAGTATTTT. It specifies CASSPMTSGGTGDPDTQYF.

The sample holds a few counts of this clone. This rearrangement joins TRBV5-1 to TRBJ1-4, with D perhaps matching TRBD1 (5 bases). The CDR3 has 13 amino acids. Germline lookup yields CDR1 SGHRS and CDR2 YFSETQ. Trimming took 0 bases from V and 7 from J, leaving 7 bases between them. CDR3 sequence: CASSLDRPEKLFF. The CDR3 DNA reads as TGCGCCAGCAGCTTGGACAGGCCTGAAAAACTGTTTTTT.

This clone was found a few times. This chain uses TRBV20-1 with TRBJ1-2, with a tentative D call TRBD1 (5 bases). Germline CDR1 DFQATT, CDR2 SNEGSKA (reference sequence). Trimming took 7 bases from V and 14 from J, leaving 20 bases between them. This CDR3 comprises 11 residues. The CDR3 DNA reads as TGCAGTGTCTCCAGTTTGTATCAGGGTACCTTC. The encoded protein is CSVSSLYQGTF.

This chain connects TRBV30 to TRBJ1-2; no definite D call. Germline loops: CDR1 GTSNPN, CDR2 SVGIG (reference sequence). Trimming pared 0 bases from V and 4 bases from J, leaving 12 bases between. The CDR3 is made up of 14 amino acids. This chain's CDR3 is CAWSVDTHSYGYTF. CDR3 DNA: TGTGCCTGGAGTGTAGATACCCATTCCTATGGCTACACCTTC.

This clone has more than one count but fewer than ten. This chain links TRBV5-1 with TRBJ1-2; TRBD1 might be the D (5 bases). V dropped 0 bases and J dropped 7 bases, with 16 bases sitting between them. Germline assignment: CDR1 SGHRS and CDR2 YFSETQ. The CDR3 spans 15 residues. The CDR3 here is CASSLESGTAFGYTF. The DNA of the CDR3 is TGCGCCAGCAGCTTGGAATCCGGGACCGCGTTTGGCTACACCTTC.

This clone was detected only a few times. This chain uses TRBV5-1 with TRBJ1-5; D call uncertain. Trimming removed 5 bases at V and 1 base at J, with 7 bases between. The CDR3 length is 13 residues. From germline, CDR1 is SGHRS and CDR2 YFSETQ. This chain's CDR3 is CASRADSNQPQHF. CDR3 DNA: TGCGCCAGCAGGGCTGACAGCAATCAGCCCCAGCATTTT.

This clone was seen more than once but under ten times. The rearrangement joins TRBV2 to TRBJ2-7; 10 bases are a match to TRBD2. The trim removed 4 bases at V and 2 bases at J, leaving 2 bases unmatched. This CDR3 spans 14 amino acids. Germline V CDR1 and CDR2: SNHLY, FYNNEI. The CDR3 spells CASSVLAGPYEQYF. CDR3 DNA: TGTGCCAGCAGTGTACTAGCGGGGCCCTACGAGCAGTACTTC.

This chain links TRBV25-1 with TRBJ2-1; 10 bases align to TRBD2. The CDR3 runs 16 residues. V dropped 4 bases and J dropped 7; count of bases not matched to a gene: 10. Germline values: CDR1 MGHDK, CDR2 SYGVNS. The CDR3 loop reads CASSVGSGGADNEQFF. CDR3 sequence (DNA): TGTGCCAGCAGTGTAGGAAGCGGGGGGGCCGATAATGAGCAGTTCTTC.

V is TRBV9 and J is TRBJ2-1, with D uncertain. CDR1 is SGDLS, CDR2 YYNGEE, per germline. This CDR3 contains 15 residues. V dropped 0 bases and J dropped 2 bases, with 9 bases sitting between them. The CDR3 DNA is TGTGCCAGCAGCGTAGACCAGGACCCCTACAATGAGCAGTTCTTC. Amino acid sequence: CASSVDQDPYNEQFF. The full variable domain, rest sourced from reference TRBV9 and TRBJ2-1, is DSGVTQTPKHLITATGQRVTLRCSPRSGDLSVYWYQQSLDQGLQFLIQYYNGEERAKGNILERFSAQQFPDLHSELNLSSLELGDSALYFCASSVDQDPYNEQFFGPGTRLTVL.

This chain links TRBV4-3 with TRBJ2-1; D uncertain. The CDR3 covers 14 residues. The germline CDR1 and CDR2 sequences are LGHNA and YSLEER. V was cut by 0 bases and J by 7 bases, with 10 bases left in between. Written as DNA, the CDR3 is TGCGCCAGCAGCCAAGATTGGGCGGTAAATGAGCAGTTCTTC. Protein sequence: CASSQDWAVNEQFF.

This clone appeared a few times. The chain joins TRBV29-1 to TRBJ2-1; TRBD2 is a possible D gene (6 bases). Germline V gives CDR1 SQVTM, CDR2 ANQGSEA. V lost 4 bases and J lost 3, with 13 bases in between. This CDR3 is 14 amino acids long. CDR3 region: CSVAVGGVYNEQFF. CDR3 in DNA: TGCAGCGTTGCAGTTGGCGGGGTCTACAATGAGCAGTTCTTC.

This clone has only one observation. J is TRBJ2-3 and V is TRBV18; the match to TRBD1 covers 9 bases. The CDR3 extends over 13 amino acids. Germline trimming cut 3 bases from V and 13 bases from J; bases unmatched to any gene: 8. Germline V gene sequence: CDR1 KGHSH, CDR2 LQKENI. The CDR3 nucleotides are TGTGCCAGCTCACCTCAAGGACGGACAGGGGAGTATTTT. Encoded protein: CASSPQGRTGEYF.

V and J are TRBV10-3 and TRBJ2-3; D may be TRBD1 or TRBD2 (6 bases each). Trimming removed 8 bases at V and 3 bases at J, with 15 bases between. The CDR3 totals 14 residues. The germline V gene has CDR1 ENHRY and CDR2 SYGVKD. The CDR3: CAIGLEGGTDTQYF. The CDR3 region has the DNA TGTGCCATCGGTCTGGAAGGGGGGACAGATACGCAGTATTTT.